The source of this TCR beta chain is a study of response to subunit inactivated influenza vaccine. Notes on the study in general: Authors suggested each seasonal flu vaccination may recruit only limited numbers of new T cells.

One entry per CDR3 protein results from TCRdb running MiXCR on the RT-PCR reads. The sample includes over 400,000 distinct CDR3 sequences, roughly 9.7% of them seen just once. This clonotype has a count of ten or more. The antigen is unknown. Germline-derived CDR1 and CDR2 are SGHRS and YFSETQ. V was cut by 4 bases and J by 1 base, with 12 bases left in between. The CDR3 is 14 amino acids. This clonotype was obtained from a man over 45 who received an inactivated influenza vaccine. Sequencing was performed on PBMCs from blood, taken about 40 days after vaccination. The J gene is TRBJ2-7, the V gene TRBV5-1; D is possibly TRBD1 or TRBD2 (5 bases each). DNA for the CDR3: TGCGCCAGCAGCCTGGGACCTGCTTCCTACGAGCAGTACTTC. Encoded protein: CASSLGPASYEQYF.